One and the same sample provided the 10 T cell receptor beta chains below, sequenced in a study of T cells in Graves' hyperthyroidism and ophthalmopathy (dated by TCRdb to the late 2010s). The library relied on multiplex PCR. Reads for this sample came from an Illumina HiSeq 2000. TCR beta CDR3 regions were amplified from RNA transcripts. The first round of RT-PCR for the TCR CDR3 was performed with the HTBI primer set and the Qiagen OneStep RT-PCR kit. In-frame beta chains were kept once TCRdb had trimmed the public reads at Q25 with fastp and called clones with MiXCR. Rows with a matching CDR3 protein are joined into one entry that keeps the most common DNA and genes. This sample comprises some 500,000 distinct CDR3 sequences, around 16% of them detected only once. Less than 30% of the sample is held by the ten biggest clonotypes. What was sequenced was blood. The receptors derive from a woman between 25 and 40 years old with Graves' ophthalmopathy.

Many counts were recorded for this clonotype. The chain employs TRBV27 and TRBJ2-3; 7 positions agree with TRBD2. Per the germline V gene, CDR1 is MNHEY and CDR2 is SMNVEV (reference sequence). The V segment lost 2 bases and the J segment 5 bases; nucleotides outside the gene matches: 7. This CDR3 spans 15 amino acids. The CDR3 nucleotides are TGTGCCAGCAGTTTAGCGGGAGCCGAGGGAGATACGCAGTATTTT. Translated, it gives CASSLAGAEGDTQYF.

The rearrangement uses TRBV19 and TRBJ1-2; D gene ambiguous. The germline V and J ends were trimmed by 2 bases and 7 bases, with 14 bases remaining between them. The CDR3 extends over 14 amino acids. Germline values: CDR1 LNHDA, CDR2 SQIVND (reference sequence). The CDR3 loop reads CASSILGGVRGYTF. DNA of the CDR3: TGTGCCAGTAGTATACTTGGAGGCGTCCGTGGCTACACCTTC.

This clonotype was counted at least ten times. The chain combines TRBV12-3 or TRBV12-4 with TRBJ2-7; D may correspond to TRBD1 or TRBD2 (5 bases each). The length of the CDR3 is 14 residues. V was shortened by 4 bases and J by 5 bases, with 15 bases between the two germline ends. The CDR3 DNA sequence: TGTGCCAGCAGTTCCTCGGGGCCAGTACACGAGCAGTACTTC. Translated: CASSSSGPVHEQYF.

The rearrangement links TRBV6-2 or TRBV6-3 to TRBJ1-3; D call uncertain. The V gene lost 4 bases and the J gene lost 0 bases, with 16 bases spanning the gap. This CDR3 region has 17 residues. Germline values: CDR1 MNHEY, CDR2 SVGEGT. The CDR3 DNA sequence: TGTGCCAGCAGTTCCCGGACGAATCTAGCCTCTGGAAACACCATATATTTT. Protein: CASSSRTNLASGNTIYF.

V usage is TRBV6-1 and J usage is TRBJ2-1; possibly TRBD1 for D (6 bases). Per the germline V gene, CDR1 is MNHNS and CDR2 is SASEGT. V dropped 5 bases and J dropped 8 bases, with 13 bases sitting between them. The CDR3 is 13 residues long. The CDR3 DNA reads as TGTGCCAGCAGTTCCCACAGGGCGGATGAGCAGTTCTTC. Translated: CASSSHRADEQFF.

The table lists this clonotype with many counts. This sequence joins TRBV7-8 and TRBJ2-7, with 7 bases lining up with TRBD1. J was trimmed by 2 bases and V by 5 bases; bases with no gene match: 12. Germline V gene data show CDR1 as SGHVS and CDR2 as FQNEAQ. The CDR3 runs 16 residues. The CDR3 DNA reads as TGTGCCAGCAGCACCCAGACAGGGACCATTCCCTACGAGCAGTACTTC. Protein: CASSTQTGTIPYEQYF.

Ten or more counts support this clonotype. The gene calls are TRBV5-1 and TRBJ2-1; D might be TRBD1 or TRBD2, each matching 5 bases. The CDR3 covers 15 residues. Germline V gene lookup returns CDR1 SGHRS and CDR2 YFSETQ. Trimming pared 4 bases from V and 8 bases from J, leaving 19 bases between. The CDR3 DNA reads TGCGCCAGCAGCCCCACGGGGCATGATTTCCATGAGCAGTTCTTC. Translated: CASSPTGHDFHEQFF.

This clonotype appeared a few times. The chain recombines TRBV4-2 with TRBJ1-2; D uncertain. The V end was cut by 5 bases, the J end by 8 bases, with 15 bases between. The CDR3 contains 13 residues. CDR1 and CDR2 (germline): LGHNA, YNFKEQ. For the CDR3, the DNA is TGTGCCAGCAGCGAAAACAGCGTAGAAGGCTACACCTTC. Translated: CASSENSVEGYTF.

Concerning this clonotype: A single base separates this from a much larger clone, so it may be a read error. The V and J genes are TRBV4-1 and TRBJ1-1; D unresolved. Germline assignment: CDR1 MGHRA and CDR2 YSYEKL. The CDR3 consists of 16 residues. The DNA for the CDR3 is TGCGCCAGCGGCCAAGGACTTCTTAACGCCAACACTGAAGCTTTCTTT. It encodes CASGQGLLNANTEAFF.

On this clonotype: A clone one base away is much larger, so this may be a read error. The chain joins TRBV29-1 to TRBJ2-7; 10 bases are shared with TRBD2. The germline CDR1 and CDR2 sequences are SQVTM and ANQGSEA. The CDR3 loop spans 14 amino acids. The CDR3 here is CGVRQTSGFYEQYF. DNA for the CDR3: TGCGGCGTTCGCCAGACTAGCGGGTTCTACGAGCAGTACTTC.